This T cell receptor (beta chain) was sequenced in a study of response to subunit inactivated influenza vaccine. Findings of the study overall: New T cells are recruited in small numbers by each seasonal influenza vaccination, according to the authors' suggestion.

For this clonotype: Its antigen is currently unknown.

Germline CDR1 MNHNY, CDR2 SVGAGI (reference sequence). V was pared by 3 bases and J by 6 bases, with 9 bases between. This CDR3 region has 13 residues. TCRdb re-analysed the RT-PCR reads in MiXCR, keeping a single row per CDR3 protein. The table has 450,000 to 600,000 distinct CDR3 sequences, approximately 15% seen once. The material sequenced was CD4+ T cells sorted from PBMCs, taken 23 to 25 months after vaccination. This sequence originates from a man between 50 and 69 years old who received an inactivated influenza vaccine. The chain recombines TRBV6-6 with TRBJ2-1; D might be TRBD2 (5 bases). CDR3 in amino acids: CASSYRAGNEQFF. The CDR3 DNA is TGTGCCAGCAGTTATAGGGCGGGCAATGAGCAGTTCTTC.